The clone carrying this TCR beta chain showed up many times. This sample is part of a study of T cells in Graves' hyperthyroidism and ophthalmopathy. What was amplified from RNA transcripts were TCR beta CDR3 regions. TCR CDR3 underwent first-round RT-PCR with the HTBI primer set. One entry per CDR3 protein results from TCRdb running MiXCR on the multiplex PCR reads. The table has nearly 600,000 distinct CDR3 sequences, 14% seen once. The V and J ends lost 5 bases and 1 base respectively, with 12 bases between them. The germline CDR1 and CDR2 sequences are SGHTA and FQGNSA. CDR3 size: 14 residues. Input material: blood. J is TRBJ2-7 and V is TRBV7-2; perhaps D is TRBD1 or TRBD2 (5 bases each). The receptor's source is a woman between 18 and 29 years old with Graves' ophthalmopathy. CDR3 in amino acids: CASSPWDASYEQYF. For the CDR3, the DNA is TGTGCCAGCAGCCCCTGGGACGCTTCCTACGAGCAGTACTTC.